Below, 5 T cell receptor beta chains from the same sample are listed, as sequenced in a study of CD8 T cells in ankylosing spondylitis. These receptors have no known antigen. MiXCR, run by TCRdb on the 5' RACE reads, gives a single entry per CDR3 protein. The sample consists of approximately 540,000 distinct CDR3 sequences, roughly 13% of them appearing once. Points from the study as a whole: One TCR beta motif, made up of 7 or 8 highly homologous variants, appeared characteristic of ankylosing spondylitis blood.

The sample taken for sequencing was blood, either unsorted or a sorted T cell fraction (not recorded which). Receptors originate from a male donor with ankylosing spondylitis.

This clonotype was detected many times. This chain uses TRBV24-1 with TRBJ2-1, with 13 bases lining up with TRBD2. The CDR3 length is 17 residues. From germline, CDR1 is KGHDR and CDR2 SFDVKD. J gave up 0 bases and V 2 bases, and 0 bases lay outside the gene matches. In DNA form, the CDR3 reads TGTGCCACCAGTGATTGGACTAGCGGGAGCTCCTACAATGAGCAGTTCTTC. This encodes CATSDWTSGSSYNEQFF.

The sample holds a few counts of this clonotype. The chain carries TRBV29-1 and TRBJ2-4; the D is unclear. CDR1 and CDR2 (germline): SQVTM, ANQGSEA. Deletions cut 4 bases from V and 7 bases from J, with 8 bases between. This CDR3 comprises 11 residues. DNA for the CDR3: TGCAGCGTTGGCAGTACGAACATTCAGTACTTC. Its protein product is CSVGSTNIQYF.

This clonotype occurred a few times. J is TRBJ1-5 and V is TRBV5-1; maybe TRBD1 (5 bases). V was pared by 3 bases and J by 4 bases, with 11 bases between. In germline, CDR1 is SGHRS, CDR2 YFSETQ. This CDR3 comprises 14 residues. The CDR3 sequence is CASSSGTENQPQHF. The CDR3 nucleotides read TGCGCCAGCAGCTCAGGGACGGAGAATCAGCCCCAGCATTTT.

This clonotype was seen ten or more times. The CDR3 is CASSEALAGVGTGELFF. CDR3 in DNA: TGTGCCAGCAGTGAGGCGTTAGCGGGAGTTGGTACCGGGGAGCTGTTTTTT. The rearrangement links TRBV2 to TRBJ2-2; 9 positions match TRBD2. The CDR3 sequence is 17 residues long. V lost 3 bases, J lost 5 bases, and 10 bases stayed unmatched. The germline V gene encodes CDR1 SNHLY and CDR2 FYNNEI.

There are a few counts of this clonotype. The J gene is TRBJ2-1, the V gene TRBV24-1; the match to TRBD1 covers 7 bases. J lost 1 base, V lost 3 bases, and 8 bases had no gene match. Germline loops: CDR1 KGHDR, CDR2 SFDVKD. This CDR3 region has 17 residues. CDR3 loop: CATSDRDRVGSYNEQFF. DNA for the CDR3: TGTGCCACCAGTGATCGAGACAGGGTCGGTTCCTACAATGAGCAGTTCTTC.